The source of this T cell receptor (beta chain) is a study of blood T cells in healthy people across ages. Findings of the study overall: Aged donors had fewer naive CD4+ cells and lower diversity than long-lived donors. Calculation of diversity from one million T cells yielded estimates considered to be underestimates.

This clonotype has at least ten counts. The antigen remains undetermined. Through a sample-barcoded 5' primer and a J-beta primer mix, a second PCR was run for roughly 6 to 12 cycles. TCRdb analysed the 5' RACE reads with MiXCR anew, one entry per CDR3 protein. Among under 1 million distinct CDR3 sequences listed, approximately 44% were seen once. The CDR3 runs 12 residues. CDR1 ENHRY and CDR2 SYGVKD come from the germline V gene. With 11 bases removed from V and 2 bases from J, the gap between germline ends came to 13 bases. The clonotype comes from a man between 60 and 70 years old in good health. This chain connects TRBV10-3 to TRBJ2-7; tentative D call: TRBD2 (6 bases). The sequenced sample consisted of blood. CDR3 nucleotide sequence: TGTGCCGCCCAGGACTACCCCTACGAGCAGTACTTC. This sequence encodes CAAQDYPYEQYF.